Described below is a single T cell receptor beta chain sequence and its context. Its antigen is not yet known. Base quality data are lacking; no much larger clone is found one base away. Sample treatment or condition, as interpreted from the label and publication: around 19 received Ad26.COV2.S at low or high dose, single or two shots; 5 received placebo; per-sample allocation not given. Repertoires of vaccine and placebo recipients were sequenced from samples taken on day 63 after the first injection. Between 29 July and 7 August 2020, Cohort 1b enrolled around 25 adults aged 18-55 years at one site in Boston, USA. As a vaccine, Ad26.COV2.S was a replication-incompetent adenovirus type 26 vector that expressed a prefusion-stabilized SARS-CoV-2 spike protein derived from the original Wuhan strain. Trimming removed 4 bases from V and 5 bases from J, leaving 11 bases between the germline ends. The CDR3 covers 13 residues, taking in both the cysteine and the phenylalanine. CDR3 DNA only is kept here, 39 bases in frame from base 1. In the germline V gene, CDR1 corresponds to LGHNA and CDR2 to YSLEER.

TCRbeta CDR3 regions were sequenced with the immunoSEQ Assay. After extraction, genomic DNA underwent amplification by bias-controlled multiplex PCR, followed by high-throughput sequencing. The authors' analysis ran thus. To quantify the absolute abundance of every unique TCRbeta CDR3 region, sequences were collapsed and filtered. T cell fraction was estimated by normalization of TCRbeta template counts to usable DNA, with usable DNA being measured through amplification of reference genes present in all nucleated cells. Repertoire TCRs were annotated as SARS-CoV-2-specific by exact matching of V gene, CDR3 amino acid sequence and J gene to a known reactive TCR set. The reference SARS-CoV-2 TCR set was obtained from MIRA and was filtered for enrichment in COVID-19-positive ImmuneCODE repertoires, whereby public or cross-reactive TCRs were removed. Using the MIRA antigens, annotated TCRs were further analysed by specific ORF or by position within an ORF. Breadth was defined as annotated unique rearrangements over total unique productive rearrangements; depth was the summed frequency of those rearrangements. Two-sided Wilcoxon rank-sum tests were applied when comparing TCR breadth between groups. This immuneACCESS table, as held by TCRdb, lists in-frame sequences with V and J called but not all clones. Of the missing ones, under half trace to an unresolved V gene in checked studies; the others have no known cause. V and J calls plus clone size are reproduced from that table; the DNA served to infer D and trimming. Here the sample has around 300,000 clones; 75% to 90% occur a single time. The top ten clones comprise approximately 11% of the sample.

The data belong to a study of Ad26.COV2.S vaccination and SARS-CoV-2 variants (dated by TCRdb to about 2021). Study-wide context: Vaccine-arm donors were drawn from COV1001, a multicentre, randomized, double-blind, placebo-controlled phase I-IIa trial of Ad26.COV2.S in healthy adults. Ad26.COV2.S was administered intramuscularly at 5 x 10^10 or 1 x 10^11 viral particles, either as a single shot or as two shots given 56 days apart. TCRbeta repertoire sequencing was used to assess the specificity and breadth of SARS-CoV-2-reactive T cell receptors after Ad26.COV2.S vaccination. A total of around 32 samples were included in the TCR-sequenced set, comprising some 20 Ad26.COV2.S vaccine recipients, 5 placebo recipients and 8 SARS-CoV-2 convalescent individuals. Participants in the trial were split at random into five groups of five each, receiving low-dose or high-dose Ad26.COV2.S once or twice, or else placebo on both occasions. Investigators remained blinded to trial group allocation during experiments and outcome assessment.

The research as a whole found: According to the authors, total T cell responses may have been underestimated by the TCR breadth and depth analyses. The study was not powered to compare responses between vaccine doses or regimens. Comparable non-spike TCR breadth was observed between vaccine and placebo recipients, consistent with only spike being contained in the vaccine. After vaccination, spike-specific CD8+ and CD4+ T cell responses were reported to show substantial breadth. Higher spike-specific TCR breadth was observed in Ad26.COV2.S recipients than in placebo recipients (P = 0.0014).

This TCR came from a person aged 18-65 years who received the Ad26.COV2.S COVID-19 vaccine or a placebo. The chain was built from TRBV4-3 and TRBJ2-5; possibly the D gene is TRBD1, per 7 matching bases. The starting material was peripheral blood, obtained in a trial of Ad26.COV2.S vaccine versus placebo. This receptor has the CDR3 CASSPQGRETQYF. In nucleotides, the sequence is TGCGCCAGCAGCCCACAGGGGAGGGAGACCCAGTACTTC.